This TCR beta chain was profiled in a study of tumor and adjacent non-tumor tissue in lung cancer. Looking at the study overall: Histology: about 13 adenocarcinoma, a couple of squamous cell carcinoma, 1 small cell lung cancer. Study-level findings and limits: TCR diversity was significantly greater in tumor than normal lung tissue.

The template was RNA from unsorted bulk tissue. Chemotherapy-naive patients with new lung cancer underwent thoracic surgery in China, August–late 2014. In the case of this clonotype: As yet, its antigen is unknown. Possible read error: a much larger clone is one base away.

CDR1 SGHNT and CDR2 YYREEE come from the germline V gene (reference sequence). The CDR3 is 14 residues long. TCRbeta libraries were built with three rounds of nested PCR, modified from ARM-PCR. MiXCR, applied by TCRdb to the multiplex PCR reads, yields one record per CDR3 protein. The data contain about 90,000 distinct CDR3 sequences, 61% of them singletons. Sequencing was performed on lung tumor tissue. The chain links TRBV5-4 to TRBJ1-5; 10 bases match TRBD1. This receptor was taken from a man between 65 and 85 years old with non-small cell lung cancer. CDR3 sequence reads: CVSSLGQGNQPQHF. The CDR3, as DNA: TGTGTCAGCAGCTTGGGACAGGGGAATCAGCCCCAGCATTTT.